A selection of T cell receptor beta chains follows, all from one sample in a study of CD8 T cells in Susac syndrome. TCRdb called the immunoSEQ multiplex PCR reads again in MiXCR, with one record for every CDR3 protein. The table has approximately 170,000 distinct CDR3 sequences, roughly 94% seen once. Specimen: CD4+ T cells from PBMCs. The receptors here all came from a human donor with multiple sclerosis. Both conserved end residues are part of each CDR3. Each record gives: V gene, J gene, CDR3 protein.

v_gene: TRBV28; j_gene: TRBJ2-1; CDR3aa: CASSSGRREQFF
v_gene: TRBV2; j_gene: TRBJ2-1; CDR3aa: CASGVMRESEQFF
v_gene: TRBV19; j_gene: TRBJ2-5; CDR3aa: CASQGLQETQYF
v_gene: TRBV15; j_gene: TRBJ2-5; CDR3aa: CATSRDTETQYF
v_gene: TRBV18; j_gene: TRBJ2-2; CDR3aa: CASSPPSKGDTGELFF
v_gene: TRBV9; j_gene: TRBJ2-2; CDR3aa: CASSPGDRDTGELFF
v_gene: TRBV29-1; j_gene: TRBJ2-7; CDR3aa: CSVFGLAGGPVREQYF
v_gene: TRBV24-1; j_gene: TRBJ2-2; CDR3aa: CATSEAATGELFF
v_gene: TRBV18; j_gene: TRBJ1-4; CDR3aa: CASSLALNEKLFF
v_gene: TRBV6-5; j_gene: TRBJ1-3; CDR3aa: CASSQTGGSENTIYF
v_gene: TRBV7-2; j_gene: TRBJ2-7; CDR3aa: CASSEGGLTYEQYF
v_gene: TRBV12-5; j_gene: TRBJ1-2; CDR3aa: CASAPGGRGYTF
v_gene: TRBV7-2; j_gene: TRBJ2-2; CDR3aa: CASSSYSGANTGELFF
v_gene: TRBV27; j_gene: TRBJ1-3; CDR3aa: CASSLRPPGAGNTIYF
v_gene: TRBV11-2; j_gene: TRBJ2-5; CDR3aa: CASSSFKTQYF
v_gene: TRBV19; j_gene: TRBJ1-2; CDR3aa: CASTLRGEHGYTF
v_gene: TRBV20-1; j_gene: TRBJ2-1; CDR3aa: CSPTSGMDEQFF
v_gene: TRBV30; j_gene: TRBJ2-5; CDR3aa: CAWSEETQYF
v_gene: TRBV29-1; j_gene: TRBJ2-3; CDR3aa: CSVARLAGGTDTQYF
v_gene: TRBV20-1; j_gene: TRBJ2-7; CDR3aa: CSASAAVAGVPEQYF
v_gene: TRBV6-5; j_gene: TRBJ2-3; CDR3aa: CASSYDTEYTDTQYF
v_gene: TRBV28; j_gene: TRBJ2-1; CDR3aa: CASRPGTRYNEQFF
v_gene: TRBV19; j_gene: TRBJ1-4; CDR3aa: CASSMMDEKLFF
v_gene: TRBV9; j_gene: TRBJ1-4; CDR3aa: CASSVTGRNEKLFF
v_gene: TRBV27; j_gene: TRBJ2-5; CDR3aa: CASSQSGTQETQYF
v_gene: TRBV12-3/TRBV12-4; j_gene: TRBJ2-1; CDR3aa: CASRLAGGNEQFF
v_gene: TRBV5-6; j_gene: TRBJ2-7; CDR3aa: CASSLIDKPEKQYF
v_gene: TRBV7-9; j_gene: TRBJ2-6; CDR3aa: CASSERDSGANVLTF
v_gene: TRBV4-2; j_gene: TRBJ1-2; CDR3aa: CASSQDSSNYGYTF
v_gene: TRBV20-1; j_gene: TRBJ2-7; CDR3aa: CSARDTPDEQYF
v_gene: TRBV6-6; j_gene: TRBJ1-4; CDR3aa: CASSSTLGVKLFF
v_gene: TRBV20-1; j_gene: TRBJ2-3; CDR3aa: CSARALAGDTQYF
v_gene: TRBV12-5; j_gene: TRBJ2-2; CDR3aa: CASAPLAGQSNTGELFF
v_gene: TRBV5-6; j_gene: TRBJ1-1; CDR3aa: CASSHRGGEAFF
v_gene: TRBV10-3; j_gene: TRBJ1-1; CDR3aa: CAITMTEGNTEAFF
v_gene: TRBV24-1; j_gene: TRBJ2-5; CDR3aa: CATSDWQETQYF
v_gene: TRBV20-1; j_gene: TRBJ2-7; CDR3aa: CSARQTGTGDYEQYF
v_gene: TRBV20-1; j_gene: TRBJ1-2; CDR3aa: CSARTPGEGGYGYTF
v_gene: TRBV7-2; j_gene: TRBJ2-7; CDR3aa: CASSLAPYRVRPSSYEQYF